The clone carrying this T cell receptor (beta chain) has a single count. The antigen remains unidentified. This record belongs to a study of shared clonotypes between healthy human individuals. General observations from the study: On the whole, naive subsets had larger estimated richness than memory subsets had.

Naive CD8 cells were CD45RO-negative, positively selected for CCR7, excluding terminally differentiated effector memory CD45RA+ cells. The study drew its donors from healthy HIV-negative adults without recent acute infections or vaccinations. Some clones are missing from TCRdb's copy, which holds only in-frame ones; the method was immunoSEQ multiplex PCR. In the table there are 560,000 or so clones, around 96% of which are singletons. Sequenced input: naive CD8+ T cells sorted from blood. The source of this sequence is a woman younger than 45 in good health.

The CDR3 coding sequence is TGCGCCAGCAGCCTGAAGGATTCTAGCGGGCCCCTCTACGAGCAGTACTTC. Translated, it gives CASSLKDSSGPLYEQYF. The V call is TRBV4-1, the J call TRBJ2-7; 8 nucleotides align to TRBD2. This CDR3 spans 17 amino acids. Per the germline V gene, CDR1 is MGHRA and CDR2 is YSYEKL. J lost 3 bases, V lost 4 bases, and 14 bases had no gene match.